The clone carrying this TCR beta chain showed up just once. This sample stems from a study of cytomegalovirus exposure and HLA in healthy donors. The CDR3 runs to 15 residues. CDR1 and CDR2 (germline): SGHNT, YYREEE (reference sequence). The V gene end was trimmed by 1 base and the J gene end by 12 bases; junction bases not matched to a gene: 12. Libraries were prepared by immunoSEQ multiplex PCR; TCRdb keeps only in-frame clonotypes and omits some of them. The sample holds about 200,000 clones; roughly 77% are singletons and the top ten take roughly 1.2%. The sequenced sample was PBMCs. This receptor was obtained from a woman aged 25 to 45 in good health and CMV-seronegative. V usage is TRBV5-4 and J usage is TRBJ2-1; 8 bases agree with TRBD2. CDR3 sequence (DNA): TGTGCCAGCAGCTTGCGGACGGGAGGGCTGGCTGGGCAGTTCTTC. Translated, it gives CASSLRTGGLAGQFF.